This T cell receptor beta chain was documented in a study of blood T cell repertoires in COVID-19. Looking at the study overall: Material from acute and convalescent COVID-19 was sourced from the United States, Italy and Spain. T cells, B-cell-depleted T cells, or PBMCs provided the cDNA or gDNA that served as material.

Profiled with immunoSEQ multiplex PCR; TCRdb holds only in-frame clones, not every one. Counted here are around 120,000 clones, less than 90% occurring once; the ten biggest clones make up 1.5% to 2%. The length of the CDR3 is 17 residues. V was shortened by 0 bases and J by 4 bases, with 16 bases between the two germline ends. Looked up from germline, CDR1 is SGDLS and CDR2 is YYNGEE. Input material: peripheral blood. This sequence joins TRBV9 and TRBJ2-2; a weak D match, TRBD2 (5 bases). The sequence derives from a man in his 70s with acute or convalescent COVID-19. As DNA, the CDR3 is TGTGCCAGCAGCGTAGACTTCGGGAATTTGCGCACCGGGGAGCTGTTTTTT. Translating it yields CASSVDFGNLRTGELFF.